This TCR beta chain was obtained from a study of Tregs in tolerant kidney transplant recipients. Study context: Recipients received nonmyeloablative bone marrow transplants from related graft donors, with transient mixed chimerism. Regarding the study as a whole: Findings come from small patient numbers and require larger validation. Donor-specific Treg expansion exceeded global Treg expansion in tolerant patients, suggesting antigen drive.

Comments on this clone: The target antigen is unknown.

Measured with immunoSEQ multiplex PCR; TCRdb has only the in-frame clones, and not every one. The data show over 60,000 clones, roughly 98% seen once. Trimming at V came to 1 base and at J to 0 bases, leaving 8 bases not matched to a gene. The CDR3 runs to 18 residues. The germline V gene has CDR1 SEHNR and CDR2 FQNEAQ (reference sequence). The chain joins TRBV7-9 to TRBJ2-7; 11 nucleotides align to TRBD1. Here the sequenced sample was CD4+ T cells from blood, taken before the transplant. The receptor was derived from a human donor who received a combined kidney and bone marrow transplant. This chain's CDR3 is CASSLGTGGYPYSYEQYF. DNA for the CDR3: TGTGCCAGCAGCTTAGGGACAGGGGGCTACCCTTACTCCTACGAGCAGTACTTC.